Each of the 19 T cell receptor beta chains below was sequenced from the same sample in a study of blood T cell repertoires in COVID-19 (TCRdb year 2020). The library was made by the immunoSEQ multiplex PCR assay. Held by TCRdb, this immuneACCESS table contains in-frame sequences only and omits some clones. Under half of the omission traces to an unresolved V gene where checked; the cause of the rest is unknown. In this sample the table shows around 100,000 clones, about nine tenths of which occur a single time. The top ten clones comprise about 1.7% of the sample. Sequencing input: peripheral blood. These receptors originate from a human donor with active COVID-19. The donor label of this sample is uncertain.

The chain uses TRBV10-2 and TRBJ2-7, with no clear D. Trimming pared 3 bases from V and 9 bases from J, leaving 21 bases between. CDR1 is WSHSY and CDR2 is SAAADI in the germline V gene. The CDR3 contains 15 residues. The CDR3 region has the DNA TGCGCCAGCAGTGAAATCCAGGTTTCCCCTACGAGGCAGTACTTC. It specifies CASSEIQVSPTRQYF.

J is TRBJ1-6 and V is TRBV4-2; D possibly corresponds to TRBD1 (5 bases). Trimming took off 1 base at V and 1 base at J, with 17 bases between the two ends. Germline CDR1 reads LGHNA; CDR2 reads YNFKEQ. This CDR3 contains 19 residues. This chain's CDR3 is CASSQAGRQGGSYNSPLHF. The CDR3 DNA reads TGTGCCAGCAGCCAAGCGGGTAGGCAGGGCGGATCCTATAATTCACCCCTCCACTTT.

The chain links TRBV6-1 to TRBJ1-6; a weak D match, TRBD1 (6 bases). V was cut by 3 bases and J by 0 bases, with 15 bases left in between. CDR3 length equals 18 residues. Germline lookup yields CDR1 MNHNS and CDR2 SASEGT. The CDR3 loop reads CASSEGTPISSYNSPLHF. The CDR3 DNA is TGTGCCAGCAGTGAGGGGACACCGATAAGCTCCTATAATTCACCCCTCCACTTT.

V gene TRBV6-2 or TRBV6-3 combines with J gene TRBJ2-5; D not resolved. The V and J ends lost 2 bases and 1 base respectively, with 14 bases between them. Germline V CDR1 and CDR2: MNHEY, SVGEGT. This CDR3 has 16 residues. CDR3 in amino acids: CASSYLLGVGQETQYF. DNA of the CDR3: TGTGCCAGCAGTTACCTCCTAGGAGTGGGCCAAGAGACCCAGTACTTC.

This clone was seen a few times. V gene TRBV6-5 combines with J gene TRBJ2-5; D is unresolved. The V gene's germline CDR1 is MNHEY and CDR2 SVGAGI. The CDR3 has 12 residues. V dropped 7 bases and J dropped 0 bases, with 6 bases sitting between them. The CDR3 sequence: CASTLYQETQYF. In DNA form, the CDR3 reads TGTGCCAGCACCTTGTACCAAGAGACCCAGTACTTC.

This chain joins TRBV9 and TRBJ1-3; the match to TRBD1 covers 7 bases. Trimming took 0 bases from V and 4 from J; bases not matched to a gene: 4. The CDR3 is made up of 15 amino acids. Germline V lookup: CDR1 SGDLS, CDR2 YYNGEE. The chain's CDR3 is CASSVGQGQGNTIYF. The CDR3 bases are TGTGCCAGCAGCGTAGGACAGGGCCAAGGAAACACCATATATTTT.

The chain links TRBV9 to TRBJ1-2; 8 nucleotides match TRBD1. V shed 0 bases, J shed 8 bases, and the junction held 9 bases outside the gene matches. The CDR3 totals 15 residues. The germline V gene encodes CDR1 SGDLS and CDR2 YYNGEE. The CDR3 is CASSVDRQGYDGYTF. In nucleotides, the CDR3 is TGTGCCAGCAGCGTAGATAGACAGGGGTATGACGGCTACACCTTC.

This chain links TRBV19 with TRBJ1-1; 7 bases are shared with TRBD1. The CDR3 has 14 amino acids. Looked up from germline, CDR1 is LNHDA and CDR2 is SQIVND (reference sequence). Trimming removed 2 bases from V and 6 bases from J; junction bases left unmatched: 6. This CDR3 reads CASSIMTGRPEAFF. The CDR3 DNA sequence: TGTGCCAGTAGTATAATGACAGGGAGGCCTGAAGCTTTCTTT. The whole variable domain, remainder taken from reference TRBV19 and TRBJ1-1, is DGGITQSPKYLFRKEGQNVTLSCEQNLNHDAMYWYRQDPGQGLRLIYYSQIVNDFQKGDIAEGYSVSREKKESFPLTVTSAQKNPTAFYLCASSIMTGRPEAFFGQGTRLTVV.

This clone was seen once. The chain joins TRBV2 to TRBJ2-5, with TRBD1 matching over 8 bases. Trimming at V came to 5 bases and at J to 5 bases, leaving 10 bases not matched to a gene. Germline CDR1 is SNHLY and CDR2 is FYNNEI. The CDR3 covers 15 residues. For the CDR3, the DNA is TGTGCCAGCAGTAATAGTGGGACAGGTGACGAGACCCAGTACTTC. This gives the protein CASSNSGTGDETQYF.

The chain joins TRBV6-1 to TRBJ1-5; 9 positions match TRBD1. Germline assignment: CDR1 MNHNS and CDR2 SASEGT. CDR3 size: 16 residues. Trimming cost V 0 bases and J 7 bases; bases outside gene matches: 7. For the CDR3, the DNA is TGTGCCAGCAGTGAAGCGGACAGGGGAAGTAGCCAGCCCCAGCATTTT. This codes for CASSEADRGSSQPQHF.

V is TRBV6-5 and J is TRBJ1-3; D remains unclear. The CDR3 extends over 15 amino acids. The V end was cut by 5 bases, the J end by 0 bases, with 11 bases between. Germline V lookup: CDR1 MNHEY, CDR2 SVGAGI. The CDR3 is CASSLGSSSGNTIYF. The CDR3 DNA reads as TGTGCCAGCAGTCTCGGGTCGAGCTCTGGAAACACCATATATTTT.

V gene TRBV14 combines with J gene TRBJ1-2, with D unclear. CDR1 is SGHDN and CDR2 is FVKESK in the germline V gene. V was trimmed by 3 bases and J by 4 bases, leaving 18 bases between them. The CDR3 has 16 residues. CDR3 coding DNA: TGTGCCAGCAGCCAGGACCTCCGAGGGTACGGCTATGGCTACACCTTC. Protein product: CASSQDLRGYGYGYTF.

The chain links TRBV29-1 to TRBJ1-2; a possible D gene is TRBD1 (5 bases). V dropped 2 bases and J dropped 8 bases, with 18 bases sitting between them. The CDR3 totals 14 residues. CDR1 and CDR2 (germline): SQVTM, ANQGSEA. Here the CDR3 DNA reads TGCAGCGTTGAAATCCTTTCCAGGGAAGGCGGCTACACCTTC. Translating it yields CSVEILSREGGYTF.

The chain combines TRBV6-5 with TRBJ1-5; D gene uncertain. V was cut by 0 bases and J by 7 bases, with 10 bases left in between. The germline V gene has CDR1 MNHEY and CDR2 SVGAGI. The CDR3 consists of 14 residues. CDR3: CASSYSGAEQPQHF. The CDR3 bases are TGTGCCAGCAGTTACTCCGGAGCGGAGCAGCCCCAGCATTTT.

CDR3 region: CASSQAGGDVNEQFF. CDR3 coding DNA: TGTGCCAGCAGCCAAGCGGGGGGGGATGTCAATGAGCAGTTCTTC. V usage is TRBV3-1 (or the pseudogene TRBV3-2) and J usage is TRBJ2-1; 8 bases line up with TRBD2. The V gene end was trimmed by 1 base and the J gene end by 6 bases; junction bases not matched to a gene: 5. Germline V gives CDR1 LGHDT, CDR2 YNNKEL (reference sequence). The CDR3 has 15 amino acids.

J is TRBJ2-3 and V is TRBV7-2, with 9 bases identical to TRBD2. Germline V gene sequence: CDR1 SGHTA, CDR2 FQGNSA. This CDR3 has 12 residues. J lost 15 bases, V lost 4 bases, and 8 bases had no gene match. This CDR3 reads CASSSAGTSQYF. The CDR3 region has the DNA TGTGCCAGCAGCTCCGCCGGGACTAGCCAATATTTT.

The chain couples TRBV21-1 to TRBJ2-7; TRBD1, as called in the table, went unchecked against the DNA. TRBV21-1 counts as a pseudogene. The CDR3 loop spans 15 amino acids. For the CDR3, the DNA is TGTGCCAGCAGCACCCGGACAGGGTGTTCCTACGAGCAGTACTTC. Amino acid sequence: CASSTRTGCSYEQYF.

CDR3 protein: CASSHSGLNGGYTF. For the CDR3, the DNA is TGCGCCAGCAGCCACTCTGGACTTAATGGCGGCTACACCTTC. The chain combines TRBV4-1 with TRBJ1-2; D uncertain. V was pared by 3 bases and J by 8 bases, with 16 bases between. Germline CDR1 is MGHRA and CDR2 is YSYEKL. The CDR3 is made up of 14 amino acids.

The chain joins TRBV5-1 to TRBJ2-2, with no clear D. V was trimmed by 4 bases and J by 7 bases, leaving 11 bases between them. The CDR3 loop spans 13 amino acids. Germline values: CDR1 SGHRS, CDR2 YFSETQ. CDR3 bases: TGCGCCAGCAGCCCCCGCGAGAACGGGGAGCTGTTTTTT. It translates to CASSPRENGELFF.